What follows are 32 T cell receptor beta chains derived from one specimen sequenced in a study of T cell clones after liver transplantation. Assay used: immunoSEQ multiplex PCR; TCRdb lists only in-frame clones, some missing. The table has approximately 55,000 clones, more than 65% seen once. The sample in question was CD4+ T cells from blood, obtained 52 to 60 months after liver transplant. These receptors originate from a human patient who received a liver transplant. Some T cells may trace back to the graft donor.

V is TRBV30 and J is TRBJ2-7; D is uncertain. Germline V gene sequence: CDR1 GTSNPN, CDR2 SVGIG (reference sequence). The ends were cut back, 0 bases at V and 1 base at J, with 10 bases in the middle. The CDR3 contains 14 residues. This chain's CDR3 is CAWSVDGVSYEQYF. CDR3 DNA: TGTGCCTGGAGTGTAGATGGGGTTTCCTACGAGCAGTACTTC.

The rearrangement uses TRBV7-2 and TRBJ2-1; the match to TRBD2 covers 8 bases. The J segment lost 5 bases and the V segment lost 3 bases, leaving 12 bases of the junction unmatched. This CDR3 comprises 17 residues. Looked up from germline, CDR1 is SGHTA and CDR2 is FQGNSA. DNA of the CDR3: TGTGCCAGCAGCTTCCCCGGAGGCGGGGGGTCCAACAATGAGCAGTTCTTC. Encoded protein: CASSFPGGGGSNNEQFF.

V gene TRBV28 combines with J gene TRBJ1-2, with D possibly matching TRBD1 (5 bases). The CDR3 is made up of 13 amino acids. Germline loops: CDR1 MDHEN, CDR2 SYDVKM. Trimming removed 10 bases from V and 4 bases from J, with 16 bases in between. CDR3 region: CATPGTEGYGYTF. DNA of the CDR3: TGTGCCACCCCCGGGACGGAGGGCTATGGCTACACCTTC.

The genes are TRBV19 and TRBJ1-2; 11 nucleotides agree with TRBD1. V was pared by 6 bases and J by 2 bases, with 2 bases of the junction left unmatched. Per germline, CDR1 LNHDA and CDR2 SQIVND (reference sequence). This CDR3 region has 14 residues. The CDR3 reads CASSRDRGNYGYTF. CDR3 sequence (DNA): TGTGCCAGTAGCCGGGACAGGGGGAACTATGGCTACACCTTC.

The J gene is TRBJ2-1, the V gene TRBV19; maybe TRBD2 (5 bases). The CDR3 has 16 amino acids. The V end was cut by 5 bases, the J end by 2 bases, with 16 bases between. CDR1 LNHDA and CDR2 SQIVND come from the germline V gene (reference sequence). The chain's CDR3 is CASSPDRIGTYNEQFF. Here the CDR3 DNA reads TGTGCCAGTAGTCCGGACCGCATCGGGACCTACAATGAGCAGTTCTTC.

The chain links TRBV5-1 to TRBJ1-5; 7 nucleotides match TRBD1. The CDR3 contains 17 residues. J gave up 7 bases and V 0 bases, and 13 bases lay outside the gene matches. CDR1 and CDR2 (germline): SGHRS, YFSETQ. The CDR3 region is CASSLVPTQGPNQPQHF. DNA for the CDR3: TGCGCCAGCAGCTTGGTCCCGACACAGGGGCCCAACCAGCCCCAGCATTTT.

The CDR3 spells CASSVSIVGSEKLFF. In DNA, the CDR3 is TGTGCCAGCAGTGTATCGATCGTTGGGTCCGAAAAACTGTTTTTT. The gene calls are TRBV2 and TRBJ1-4; D is unresolved. CDR1 and CDR2 (germline): SNHLY, FYNNEI. The ends were cut back, 4 bases at V and 8 bases at J, with 17 bases in the middle. This CDR3 has 15 amino acids.

The V call is TRBV30, the J call TRBJ2-3; D perhaps matches TRBD2 (6 bases). CDR1 and CDR2 from the germline V gene are GTSNPN and SVGIG (reference sequence). The CDR3 is made up of 13 amino acids. Between the trimmed V and J ends, which lost 6 bases and 1 base, there was a span of 11 bases. The CDR3 DNA sequence: TGTGCCTGCGGGCGGGGTGGCACAGATACGCAGTATTTT. Protein sequence: CACGRGGTDTQYF. Filled out from reference TRBV30 and TRBJ2-3, the complete variable domain reads SQTIHQWPATLVQPVGSPLSLECTVEGTSNPNLYWYRQAAGRGLQLLFYSVGIGQISSEVPQNLSASRPQDRQFILSSKKLLLSDSGFYLCACGRGGTDTQYFGPGTRLTVL.

The chain has TRBV28 and TRBJ2-2, with D perhaps TRBD2 (5 bases). Germline-derived CDR1 and CDR2 are MDHEN and SYDVKM. Trimming took 3 bases from V and 6 from J, leaving 14 bases between them. This CDR3 contains 15 residues. CDR3 amino acids: CASSFSGRYPGELFF. The CDR3 nucleotides read TGTGCCAGCAGTTTTTCGGGAAGGTATCCCGGGGAGCTGTTTTTT.

The chain links TRBV5-1 to TRBJ2-1, with TRBD2 matching 9 bases. J was trimmed by 6 bases and V by 3 bases; bases with no gene match: 4. Germline V gives CDR1 SGHRS, CDR2 YFSETQ. The CDR3 extends over 14 amino acids. CDR3 DNA sequence: TGCGCCAGCAGCTCGGGACTAGCATTCAATGAGCAGTTCTTC. It codes for CASSSGLAFNEQFF.

This chain uses TRBV9 with TRBJ2-2; the D gene is possibly TRBD1 (5 bases). The CDR3 is 15 amino acids. Trimming took 0 bases from V and 5 from J, leaving 11 bases between them. Germline CDR1 and CDR2: SGDLS and YYNGEE. The CDR3 sequence: CASSVGTGQTGELFF. DNA for the CDR3: TGTGCCAGCAGCGTAGGCACAGGCCAAACCGGGGAGCTGTTTTTT.

The chain has TRBV9 and TRBJ1-4; no reliable D call. V was trimmed by 4 bases and J by 8 bases, leaving 12 bases between them. In germline, CDR1 is SGDLS, CDR2 YYNGEE. The CDR3 covers 13 residues. The DNA for the CDR3 is TGTGCCAGCAGCCGGGCTGGGCAAGAAAAACTGTTTTTT. Its protein product is CASSRAGQEKLFF.

The genes are TRBV6-4 and TRBJ2-5, with D perhaps TRBD2 (5 bases). This CDR3 contains 12 residues. Germline V gene lookup returns CDR1 MRHNA and CDR2 SNTAGT. V gave up 7 bases and J gave up 2 bases, with 8 bases separating them. CDR3 sequence: CASIGEQETQYF. The CDR3 DNA follows: TGTGCCAGCATTGGGGAGCAAGAGACCCAGTACTTC.

This clone was detected only a few times. The genes are TRBV19 and TRBJ2-2; D not certain. The V end was cut by 10 bases, the J end by 6 bases, with 9 bases between. The germline gives CDR1 LNHDA, CDR2 SQIVND (reference sequence). The CDR3 is 11 amino acids. CDR3 residues: CATSGAGELFF. The CDR3 nucleotides are TGTGCCACCAGTGGGGCCGGGGAGCTGTTTTTT.

The rearrangement joins TRBV28 to TRBJ1-1; D remains unclear. CDR1 MDHEN and CDR2 SYDVKM come from the germline V gene. The CDR3 sequence is 13 residues long. V gave up 6 bases and J gave up 0 bases, with 8 bases separating them. CDR3 residues: CASRVTLNTEAFF. In DNA, the CDR3 is TGTGCCAGCAGAGTCACGCTGAACACTGAAGCTTTCTTT.

This clone has just one count. The chain couples TRBV7-2 to TRBJ2-7; the D is unclear. From germline, CDR1 is SGHTA and CDR2 FQGNSA. Trimming removed 5 bases at V and 3 bases at J, with 14 bases between. This CDR3 is built from 14 residues. The CDR3 nucleotides are TGTGCCAGCAGCCCCCCCGCCCGCGACTACGAGCAGTACTTC. Amino acids: CASSPPARDYEQYF.

The rearrangement links TRBV6-1 to TRBJ1-5; 9 bases map to TRBD1. V trimming: 7 bases; J trimming: 9 bases; junction bases outside the gene matches: 7. The V gene's germline CDR1 is MNHNS and CDR2 SASEGT. CDR3 length: 13 residues. CDR3 sequence reads: CASTGTGKGPQHF. The CDR3 coding sequence is TGTGCCAGCACTGGGACAGGGAAAGGGCCCCAGCATTTT.

The gene calls are TRBV2 and TRBJ1-5; TRBD1 might be the D (5 bases). This CDR3 has 15 amino acids. Germline V CDR1 and CDR2: SNHLY, FYNNEI. Trimming shortened V by 1 base and J by 0 bases, and 7 bases separated the two germline ends. The CDR3: CASSEDGHSNQPQHF. DNA for the CDR3: TGTGCCAGCAGTGAAGACGGACATAGCAATCAGCCCCAGCATTTT.

The table lists this clone with a count of one. The chain has TRBV10-3 and TRBJ1-1; a possible D gene is TRBD1 (5 bases). Germline V lookup: CDR1 ENHRY, CDR2 SYGVKD. V lost 10 bases to trimming and J lost 3 bases, with 12 bases between them. The CDR3 extends over 12 amino acids. The DNA of the CDR3 is TGTGCCACTAGGGACGGGGACACTGAAGCTTTCTTT. Protein: CATRDGDTEAFF.

This clone has just one count. V is TRBV6-6 and J is TRBJ1-2, with D possibly matching TRBD1 (6 bases). Trimming took 5 bases from V and 5 from J, leaving 9 bases between them. Looked up from germline, CDR1 is MNHNY and CDR2 is SVGAGI (reference sequence). This CDR3 is 12 amino acids long. For the CDR3, the DNA is TGTGCCAGCAGTCGGGACAATTATGGCTACACCTTC. Its translation is CASSRDNYGYTF.

V and J are TRBV2 and TRBJ1-5, with D tentatively TRBD1 (6 bases). V gave up 6 bases and J gave up 0 bases, with 15 bases separating them. Germline lookup yields CDR1 SNHLY and CDR2 FYNNEI. The CDR3 runs 16 residues. The CDR3 DNA reads as TGTGCCAGCAGGTGGGGGCCGCGACCTAGCAATCAGCCCCAGCATTTT. Its translation: CASRWGPRPSNQPQHF.

This sequence joins TRBV5-1 and TRBJ2-3, with D maybe TRBD2 (6 bases). The CDR3 totals 14 residues. Germline V gene lookup returns CDR1 SGHRS and CDR2 YFSETQ. Trimming removed 5 bases from V and 3 bases from J, with 13 bases in between. The CDR3 protein is CASSAAGTTDTQYF. The CDR3, as DNA: TGCGCCAGCAGTGCTGCCGGGACTACAGATACGCAGTATTTT.

The chain links TRBV19 to TRBJ2-7; D could derive from TRBD1 or TRBD2 (5 bases each). Deletions cut 1 base from V and 2 bases from J, with 12 bases between. The CDR3 length is 15 residues. Germline CDR1 reads LNHDA; CDR2 reads SQIVND (reference sequence). The CDR3: CASSIVGTPPYEQYF. The CDR3 region has the DNA TGTGCCAGTAGTATAGTGGGGACGCCTCCCTACGAGCAGTACTTC.

This sequence joins TRBV11-2 and TRBJ2-4; a possible D gene is TRBD1 (5 bases). This CDR3 has 13 amino acids. The germline V gene has CDR1 SGHAT and CDR2 FQNNGV. Deletions cut 3 bases from V and 8 bases from J, with 11 bases between. CDR3 nucleotides: TGTGCCAGCAGCTTCAGACAGAGAGACATTCAGTACTTC. This sequence encodes CASSFRQRDIQYF.

This clone was counted a few times. The genes are TRBV6-6 and TRBJ1-2, with 12 bases matching TRBD1. Losses at the gene ends were 8 bases for V and 4 bases for J; bases not matched to a gene: 5. CDR3 length: 14 residues. Germline V CDR1 and CDR2: MNHNY, SVGAGI (reference sequence). DNA for the CDR3: TGTGCCAGCGAAGGGACAGGGGGCGTCTATGGCTACACCTTC. Protein sequence: CASEGTGGVYGYTF.

This clone turned up a few times. The genes are TRBV19 and TRBJ2-5; 8 positions agree with TRBD1. The CDR3 loop spans 14 amino acids. Germline CDR1 is LNHDA and CDR2 is SQIVND (reference sequence). J gave up 5 bases and V 4 bases, and 6 bases lay outside the gene matches. The CDR3, as DNA: TGTGCCAGTAGTACCTCAGGGGGCGCGGAGACCCAGTACTTC. Translated, it gives CASSTSGGAETQYF.

The CDR3 sequence is CASIAQPGQALLNTEAFF. CDR3 DNA sequence: TGTGCCAGCATCGCCCAGCCGGGACAGGCTTTACTGAACACTGAAGCTTTCTTT. The chain couples TRBV28 to TRBJ1-1; 8 nucleotides align to TRBD1. The germline CDR1 and CDR2 sequences are MDHEN and SYDVKM. The junction had 16 bases not matched to a gene; V was cut back by 7 bases and J by 0 bases. The CDR3 loop spans 18 amino acids.

The J gene is TRBJ2-7, the V gene TRBV4-1, with 11 bases lining up with TRBD1. The CDR3 sequence is 15 residues long. Germline V gene sequence: CDR1 MGHRA, CDR2 YSYEKL. The ends lost 5 bases at V and 4 bases at J; junction bases unmatched: 7. In DNA, the CDR3 is TGCGCCAGCAGCTCCTGGGACAGGGGGGCATACGAGCAGTACTTC. It is translated as CASSSWDRGAYEQYF.

The chain uses TRBV19 and TRBJ2-3; 12 bases agree with TRBD1. The germline V gene has CDR1 LNHDA and CDR2 SQIVND (reference sequence). V gave up 6 bases and J gave up 6 bases; unmatched junction bases: 4. The CDR3 length is 14 residues. As DNA, the CDR3 is TGTGCCAGTAGACCGGGACAGGGGGCGGATACGCAGTATTTT. Protein product: CASRPGQGADTQYF.

The genes are TRBV6-1 and TRBJ1-3; a weak D match, TRBD1 (5 bases). The CDR3 sequence is 17 residues long. V dropped 2 bases and J dropped 0 bases, with 14 bases sitting between them. Germline V CDR1 and CDR2: MNHNS, SASEGT. The chain's CDR3 is CASSERSGTHSGNTIYF. As DNA, the CDR3 is TGTGCCAGCAGTGAAAGGTCAGGGACCCACTCTGGAAACACCATATATTTT.

This chain links TRBV10-2 with TRBJ1-2; 7 bases match TRBD1. V gave up 5 bases and J gave up 2 bases; unmatched junction bases: 5. This CDR3 spans 14 amino acids. Germline V gene lookup returns CDR1 WSHSY and CDR2 SAAADI. DNA of the CDR3: TGCGCCAGCAGTAGGGACAGAGCAAACTATGGCTACACCTTC. Amino acid sequence: CASSRDRANYGYTF.

The chain has TRBV11-2 and TRBJ2-7, with TRBD1 identical over 10 bases. V was pared by 3 bases and J by 4 bases, with 3 bases of the junction left unmatched. CDR1 and CDR2 (germline): SGHAT, FQNNGV. The CDR3 length is 14 residues. In nucleotides, the CDR3 is TGTGCCAGCAGCTTGACAGGGGGCGGGTACGAGCAGTACTTC. This translates into CASSLTGGGYEQYF.